A single sample gave rise to the 18 T cell receptor beta chains below, sequenced in a study of PD-1 blockade in classical Hodgkin lymphoma. This table comes from immunoSEQ multiplex PCR, and its TCRdb copy is limited to in-frame clones, with some not included. Of 20,000 or so clones listed, 75% to 90% are singletons. Time point here: cycle 4 day 1 (C4D1), after about 6 weeks of nivolumab. Brentuximab vedotin exposure varied, and every patient relapsed after autologous stem cell transplantation. Out of thawed PBMCs, magnetic negative selection purified CD4+ T cells. Sequenced here: CD4+ T cells from blood, sampled before the fourth cycle of nivolumab. All receptors come from a human donor with classical Hodgkin lymphoma.

The V and J genes are TRBV11-2 and TRBJ2-7, with unresolved D. The CDR3 has 14 amino acids. Germline V gives CDR1 SGHAT, CDR2 FQNNGV. Trimming stripped 1 base from V and 0 bases from J, with 7 bases between. CDR3 DNA sequence: TGTGCCAGCAGCTTAGCTTCGAGCTCCTACGAGCAGTACTTC. It yields the protein CASSLASSSYEQYF.

This chain links TRBV6-5 with TRBJ2-5; D is possibly TRBD1 or TRBD2 (5 bases each). The germline V and J ends were trimmed by 6 bases and 6 bases, with 14 bases remaining between them. The CDR3 consists of 13 residues. The germline CDR1 and CDR2 sequences are MNHEY and SVGAGI. In DNA, the CDR3 is TGTGCCAGCAGCGATCCCGGGGCCAAGACCCAGTACTTC. Its translation is CASSDPGAKTQYF.

This chain uses TRBV19 with TRBJ2-1; the match to TRBD2 covers 12 bases. Trimming took 1 base from V and 7 from J; bases not matched to a gene: 8. CDR1 and CDR2 from the germline V gene are LNHDA and SQIVND (reference sequence). The CDR3 has 17 amino acids. The CDR3 here is CASSIGGLAGGWNEQFF. CDR3 nucleotide sequence: TGTGCCAGTAGTATAGGAGGCCTAGCGGGAGGGTGGAATGAGCAGTTCTTC.

This chain connects TRBV7-9 to TRBJ1-4; D is undetermined. The CDR3 runs 18 residues. Germline CDR1 SEHNR, CDR2 FQNEAQ (reference sequence). The V gene lost 5 bases and the J gene lost 8 bases, with 27 bases spanning the gap. CDR3 bases: TGTGCCAGCAGCCCCCCGGGTCCGCCAGTACTTCAACGGGAAAAACTGTTTTTT. Amino acid sequence: CASSPPGPPVLQREKLFF. Combining the CDR3 with reference TRBV7-9 and TRBJ1-4 gives the whole variable domain DTGVSQNPRHKITKRGQNVTFRCDPISEHNRLYWYRQTLGQGPEFLTYFQNEAQLEKSRLLSDRFSAERPKGSFSTLEIQRTEQGDSAMYLCASSPPGPPVLQREKLFFGSGTQLSVL.

This clone was detected once. The chain carries TRBV7-8 and TRBJ2-7; D gene ambiguous. This CDR3 has 14 amino acids. Germline V lookup: CDR1 SGHVS, CDR2 FQNEAQ. V was cut by 1 base and J by 3 bases, with 10 bases left in between. Written as DNA, the CDR3 is TGTGCCAGCAGCTTAGTGGCTTCAGGCTACGAGCAGTACTTC. Protein: CASSLVASGYEQYF.

This sequence joins TRBV2 and TRBJ2-2; either TRBD1 or TRBD2 may fit D (6 bases each). This CDR3 is 16 amino acids long. With 3 bases removed from V and 3 bases from J, the gap between germline ends came to 14 bases. Germline assignment: CDR1 SNHLY and CDR2 FYNNEI. Written as DNA, the CDR3 is TGTGCCAGCAGTGATTGGGGGGCGGTGGACACCGGGGAGCTGTTTTTT. Residues: CASSDWGAVDTGELFF.

This clone showed up just a few times. The chain is built from TRBV6-1 and TRBJ2-3; tentatively, D is TRBD1 (5 bases). Looked up from germline, CDR1 is MNHNS and CDR2 is SASEGT. The ends were cut back, 11 bases at V and 0 bases at J, with 15 bases in the middle. The CDR3 length is 14 residues. The CDR3 reads CALGTGLSTDTQYF. DNA of the CDR3: TGTGCCCTCGGTACAGGCCTTAGCACAGATACGCAGTATTTT.

This rearrangement joins TRBV27 to TRBJ2-2, with 8 bases lining up with TRBD1. CDR3 length equals 17 residues. Trimming cost V 3 bases and J 1 base; bases outside gene matches: 7. Germline CDR1 is MNHEY and CDR2 is SMNVEV (reference sequence). CDR3 residues: CASSFLGQGRNTGELFF. CDR3 in DNA: TGTGCCAGCAGTTTTCTTGGACAGGGCCGGAACACCGGGGAGCTGTTTTTT.

This clone was detected a few times. The gene calls are TRBV7-9 and TRBJ1-3, with D uncertain. The CDR3 sequence is 15 residues long. Germline V gene sequence: CDR1 SEHNR, CDR2 FQNEAQ (reference sequence). The V and J ends lost 1 base and 0 bases respectively, with 7 bases between them. In nucleotides, the CDR3 is TGTGCCAGCAGCTTAGACCGCGTCTCTGGAAACACCATATATTTT. Translated: CASSLDRVSGNTIYF.

The chain links TRBV18 to TRBJ2-2; either TRBD1 or TRBD2 may fit D (6 bases each). Germline lookup yields CDR1 KGHSH and CDR2 LQKENI. This CDR3 contains 15 residues. V lost 2 bases and J 3 bases, leaving 10 bases between the germline ends. CDR3 sequence: CASSPWGADTGELFF. CDR3 coding DNA: TGTGCCAGCTCACCATGGGGGGCCGACACCGGGGAGCTGTTTTTT. The variable domain in full, with the rest retrieved from reference TRBV18 and TRBJ2-2, is NAGVMQNPRHLVRRRGQEARLRCSPMKGHSHVYWYRQLPEEGLKFMVYLQKENIIDESGMPKERFSAEFPKEGPSILRIQQVVRGDSAAYFCASSPWGADTGELFFGEGSRLTVL.

The chain's CDR3 is CASSSGGDSGMRTQYF. DNA for the CDR3: TGTGCCAGCAGTTCAGGCGGGGATAGCGGGATGCGCACGCAGTATTTT. The chain uses TRBV6-5 and TRBJ2-3, with 8 bases identical to TRBD2. Trimming took 4 bases from V and 9 from J; bases not matched to a gene: 15. Germline assignment: CDR1 MNHEY and CDR2 SVGAGI. The CDR3 loop spans 16 amino acids.

This chain joins TRBV15 and TRBJ2-7; D remains unclear. Germline values: CDR1 LNHNV, CDR2 YYDKDF (reference sequence). The CDR3 length is 13 residues. Trimming stripped 0 bases from V and 7 bases from J, with 10 bases between. CDR3 bases: TGTGCCACCAGCAGAGACTCGCTCGCGGAGCAGTACTTC. It encodes CATSRDSLAEQYF. Together with reference TRBV15 and TRBJ2-7, the CDR3 gives the full variable domain: DAMVIQNPRYQVTQFGKPVTLSCSQTLNHNVMYWYQQKSSQAPKLLFHYYDKDFNNEADTPDNFQSRRPNTSFCFLDIRSPGLGDTAMYLCATSRDSLAEQYFGPGTRLTVT.

The chain recombines TRBV5-1 with TRBJ2-5; D may match TRBD1 or TRBD2 (7 bases each). The J call may be incorrect, as the DNA end agrees better with TRBJ2-7. Germline V lookup: CDR1 SGHRS, CDR2 YFSETQ. CDR3 length: 14 residues. CDR3 region: CASSPRGGTYEQYF. In DNA, the CDR3 is TGCGCCAGCAGCCCCAGGGGGGGCACCTACGAGCAGTACTTC.

This chain links TRBV10-3 with TRBJ2-2; unclear D gene. The CDR3 sequence is 14 residues long. Per germline, CDR1 ENHRY and CDR2 SYGVKD. V lost 5 bases and J lost 0, with 7 bases in between. CDR3 nucleotides: TGTGCCATCAGTCTTACACCGAACACCGGGGAGCTGTTTTTT. Its protein product is CAISLTPNTGELFF.

The sample holds one count of this clone. The V gene is TRBV10-2, the J gene TRBJ2-5; D is unresolved. There are 13 residues in the CDR3. CDR1 is WSHSY and CDR2 is SAAADI in the germline V gene. V lost 4 bases to trimming and J lost 0 bases, with 6 bases between them. CDR3 nucleotides: TGCGCCAGCAGTGGCCAGTACCAAGAGACCCAGTACTTC. Translation: CASSGQYQETQYF.

The rearrangement joins TRBV5-1 to TRBJ2-7, with TRBD2 matching over 7 bases. Losses at the gene ends were 3 bases for V and 5 bases for J; bases not matched to a gene: 11. This CDR3 region has 15 residues. Germline V gene data show CDR1 as SGHRS and CDR2 as YFSETQ. The CDR3 nucleotides read TGCGCCAGCAGCTGGACCTGGGACGGGAGGAACGAGCAGTACTTC. Translated: CASSWTWDGRNEQYF.

The chain couples TRBV15 to TRBJ2-7; TRBD1 might be the D (6 bases). Trimming shortened V by 0 bases and J by 5 bases, and 14 bases separated the two germline ends. CDR1 and CDR2 from the germline V gene are LNHNV and YYDKDF (reference sequence). The CDR3 covers 15 residues. The CDR3: CATSRDRIRGHEQYF. The CDR3 DNA sequence: TGTGCCACCAGCAGAGATCGAATCAGGGGCCACGAGCAGTACTTC.

This sequence joins TRBV11-2 and TRBJ2-2; no firm D call. The CDR3 consists of 13 residues. V was shortened by 3 bases and J by 5 bases, with 7 bases between the two germline ends. Germline CDR1 and CDR2: SGHAT and FQNNGV. CDR3 nucleotides: TGTGCCAGCAGCTTGGTTAGGACCGGGGAGCTGTTTTTT. This sequence encodes CASSLVRTGELFF. Combining the CDR3 with reference TRBV11-2 and TRBJ2-2 gives the whole variable domain EAGVAQSPRYKIIEKRQSVAFWCNPISGHATLYWYQQILGQGPKLLIQFQNNGVVDDSQLPKDRFSAERLKGVDSTLKIQPAKLEDSAVYLCASSLVRTGELFFGEGSRLTVL.